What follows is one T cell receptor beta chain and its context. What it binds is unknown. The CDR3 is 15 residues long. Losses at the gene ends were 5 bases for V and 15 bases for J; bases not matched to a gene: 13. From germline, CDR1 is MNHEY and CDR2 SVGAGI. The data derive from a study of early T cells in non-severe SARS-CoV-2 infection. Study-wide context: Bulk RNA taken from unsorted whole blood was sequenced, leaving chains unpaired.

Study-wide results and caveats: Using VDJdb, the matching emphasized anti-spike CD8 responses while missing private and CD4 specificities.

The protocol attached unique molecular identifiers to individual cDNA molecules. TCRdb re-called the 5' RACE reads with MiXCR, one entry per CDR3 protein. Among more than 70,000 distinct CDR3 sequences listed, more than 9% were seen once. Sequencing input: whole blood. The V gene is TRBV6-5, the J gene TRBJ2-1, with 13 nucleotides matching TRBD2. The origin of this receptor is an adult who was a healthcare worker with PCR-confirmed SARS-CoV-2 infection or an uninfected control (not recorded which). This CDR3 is CASSPGLAGMTVPFF. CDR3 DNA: TGTGCCAGCAGTCCGGGACTAGCGGGAATGACCGTCCCGTTCTTC.